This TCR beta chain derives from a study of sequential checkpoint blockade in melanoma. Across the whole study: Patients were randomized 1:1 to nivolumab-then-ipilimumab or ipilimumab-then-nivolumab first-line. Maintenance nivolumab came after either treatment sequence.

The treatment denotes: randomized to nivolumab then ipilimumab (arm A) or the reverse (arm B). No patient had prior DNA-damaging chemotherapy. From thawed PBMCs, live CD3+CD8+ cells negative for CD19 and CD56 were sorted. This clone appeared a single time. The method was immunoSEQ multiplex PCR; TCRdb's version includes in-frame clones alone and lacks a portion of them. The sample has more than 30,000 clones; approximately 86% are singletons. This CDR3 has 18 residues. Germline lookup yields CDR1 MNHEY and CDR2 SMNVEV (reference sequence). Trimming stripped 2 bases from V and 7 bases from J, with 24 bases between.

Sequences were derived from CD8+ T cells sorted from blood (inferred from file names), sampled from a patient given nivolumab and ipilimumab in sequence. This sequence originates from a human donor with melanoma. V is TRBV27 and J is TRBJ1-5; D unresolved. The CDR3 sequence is CASSLLNDNGVVRQPQHF. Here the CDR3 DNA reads TGTGCCAGCAGTTTACTAAATGATAACGGGGTTGTACGACAGCCCCAGCATTTT.